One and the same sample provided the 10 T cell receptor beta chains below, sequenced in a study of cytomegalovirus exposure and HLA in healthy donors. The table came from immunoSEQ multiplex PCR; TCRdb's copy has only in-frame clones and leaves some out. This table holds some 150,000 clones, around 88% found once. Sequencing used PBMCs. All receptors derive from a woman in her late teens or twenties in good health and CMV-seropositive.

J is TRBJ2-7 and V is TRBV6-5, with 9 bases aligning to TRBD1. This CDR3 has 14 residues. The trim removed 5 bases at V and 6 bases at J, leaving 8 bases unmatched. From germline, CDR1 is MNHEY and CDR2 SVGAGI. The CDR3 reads CASSDDRGGSEQYF. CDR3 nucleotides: TGTGCCAGCAGTGACGACAGGGGGGGGTCCGAGCAGTACTTC.

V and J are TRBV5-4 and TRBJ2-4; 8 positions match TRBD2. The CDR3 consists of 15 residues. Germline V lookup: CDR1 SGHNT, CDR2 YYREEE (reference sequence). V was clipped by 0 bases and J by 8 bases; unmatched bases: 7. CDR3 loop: CASSLGGAGGDIQYF. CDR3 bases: TGTGCCAGCAGCTTGGGGGGTGCGGGGGGAGACATTCAGTACTTC.

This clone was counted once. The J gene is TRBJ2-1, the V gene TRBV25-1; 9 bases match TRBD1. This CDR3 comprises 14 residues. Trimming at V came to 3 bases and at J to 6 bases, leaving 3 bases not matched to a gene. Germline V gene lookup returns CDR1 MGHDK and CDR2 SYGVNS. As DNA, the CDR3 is TGTGCCAGCAGTGACCCGACAGGGGGCAATGAGCAGTTCTTC. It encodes CASSDPTGGNEQFF.

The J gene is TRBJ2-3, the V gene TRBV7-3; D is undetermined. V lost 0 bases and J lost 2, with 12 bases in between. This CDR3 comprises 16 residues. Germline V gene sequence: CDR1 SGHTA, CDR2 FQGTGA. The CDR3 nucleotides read TGTGCCAGCAGCTTAACTCTCACTACCTCCACAGATACGCAGTATTTT. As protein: CASSLTLTTSTDTQYF.

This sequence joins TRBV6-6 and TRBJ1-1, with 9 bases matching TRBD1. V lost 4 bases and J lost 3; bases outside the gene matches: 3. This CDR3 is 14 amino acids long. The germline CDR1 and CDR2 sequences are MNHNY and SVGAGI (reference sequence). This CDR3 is CASSWTGADTEAFF. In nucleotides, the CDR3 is TGTGCCAGCAGTTGGACAGGGGCAGACACTGAAGCTTTCTTT.

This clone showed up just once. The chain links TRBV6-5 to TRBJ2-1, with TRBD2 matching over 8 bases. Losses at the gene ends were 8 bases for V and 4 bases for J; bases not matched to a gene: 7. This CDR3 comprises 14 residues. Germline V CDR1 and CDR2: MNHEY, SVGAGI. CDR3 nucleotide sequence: TGTGCCAGCTCCCGGGCTAGCGGGTACAATGAGCAGTTCTTC. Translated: CASSRASGYNEQFF.

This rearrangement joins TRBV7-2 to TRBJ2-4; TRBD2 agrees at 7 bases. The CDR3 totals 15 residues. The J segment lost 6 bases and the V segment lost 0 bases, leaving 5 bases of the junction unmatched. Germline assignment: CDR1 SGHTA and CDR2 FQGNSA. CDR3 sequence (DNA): TGTGCCAGCAGCTTAGCGGGGGGAGGGTTAAACATTCAGTACTTC. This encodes CASSLAGGGLNIQYF.

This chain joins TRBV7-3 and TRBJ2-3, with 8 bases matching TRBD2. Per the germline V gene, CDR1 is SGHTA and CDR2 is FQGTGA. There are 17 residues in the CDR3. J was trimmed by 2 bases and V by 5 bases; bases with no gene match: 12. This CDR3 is CASSARPFSGVTDTQYF. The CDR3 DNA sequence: TGTGCCAGCAGCGCTAGGCCGTTTAGCGGGGTCACAGATACGCAGTATTTT.

The CDR3 protein is CAWSSNSLGEQYF. The CDR3 region has the DNA TGTGCCTGGAGTTCTAACAGTCTGGGCGAGCAGTACTTC. This chain uses TRBV30 with TRBJ2-7, with no clear D. Germline V gene data show CDR1 as GTSNPN and CDR2 as SVGIG (reference sequence). The CDR3 runs to 13 residues. V lost 2 bases and J 6 bases, leaving 14 bases between the germline ends.

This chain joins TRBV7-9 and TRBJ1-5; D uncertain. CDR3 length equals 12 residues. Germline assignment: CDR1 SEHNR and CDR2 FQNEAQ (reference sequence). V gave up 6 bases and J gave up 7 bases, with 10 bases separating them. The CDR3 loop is CASSEEVQPQHF. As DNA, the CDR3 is TGTGCCAGCAGTGAAGAGGTGCAGCCCCAGCATTTT. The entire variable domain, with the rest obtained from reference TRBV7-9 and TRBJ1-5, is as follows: DTGVSQNPRHKITKRGQNVTFRCDPISEHNRLYWYRQTLGQGPEFLTYFQNEAQLEKSRLLSDRFSAERPKGSFSTLEIQRTEQGDSAMYLCASSEEVQPQHFGDGTRLSIL.